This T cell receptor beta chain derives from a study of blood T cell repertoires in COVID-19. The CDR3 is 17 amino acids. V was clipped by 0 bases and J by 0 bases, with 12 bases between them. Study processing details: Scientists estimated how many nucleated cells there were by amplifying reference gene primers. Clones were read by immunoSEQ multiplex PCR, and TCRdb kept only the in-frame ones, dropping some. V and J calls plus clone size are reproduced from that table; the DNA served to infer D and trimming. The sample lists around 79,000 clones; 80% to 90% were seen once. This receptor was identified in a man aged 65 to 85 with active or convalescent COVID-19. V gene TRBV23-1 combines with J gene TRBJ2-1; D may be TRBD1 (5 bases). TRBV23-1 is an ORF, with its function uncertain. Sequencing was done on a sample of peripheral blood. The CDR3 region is CASSQSPRQSSYNEQFF. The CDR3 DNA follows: TGCGCCAGCAGTCAATCGCCGAGACAGAGCTCCTACAATGAGCAGTTCTTC.